This passage covers 18 T cell receptor beta chains from one sample sequenced in a study of T cells in Graves' hyperthyroidism and ophthalmopathy (dated by TCRdb to about 2019). Library method: multiplex PCR. Reads for this sample came from an Illumina HiSeq 2000. The TCR beta CDR3 regions were amplified from RNA transcripts. A first-round RT-PCR of the TCR CDR3 used the HTBI primer set with the Qiagen OneStep RT-PCR kit. The public reads were run again by TCRdb, first through fastp at Q25 and then through MiXCR, and only productive beta chains were kept. Entries are consolidated by CDR3 protein sequence, retaining the most common genes and DNA. The sample records roughly 290,000 distinct CDR3 sequences, roughly an eighth of which are singletons. 7.9% of the sample comes from the top ten. The specimen sequenced was blood. The receptor set was obtained from a woman between 35 and 50 years old with Graves' hyperthyroidism.

This clonotype has ten or more counts. The chain combines TRBV6-1 with TRBJ2-1; possibly TRBD1 for D (5 bases). The CDR3 runs to 13 residues. CDR1 MNHNS and CDR2 SASEGT come from the germline V gene. V lost 4 bases, J lost 7 bases, and 11 bases lay in between. In DNA form, the CDR3 reads TGTGCCAGCAGTGCCTCGACAGTAAATGAGCAGTTCTTC. Translated, it gives CASSASTVNEQFF.

This clonotype was found a few times. This rearrangement joins TRBV25-1 to TRBJ1-6, with D perhaps TRBD1 (5 bases). Germline V gene sequence: CDR1 MGHDK, CDR2 SYGVNS. The CDR3 is made up of 13 amino acids. V was trimmed by 7 bases and J by 6 bases, leaving 10 bases between them. CDR3 region: CASKDSTNSPLHF. In nucleotides, the CDR3 is TGTGCCAGCAAAGACAGTACTAATTCACCCCTCCACTTT. Drawing the rest from reference TRBV25-1 and TRBJ1-6, the complete variable domain is EADIYQTPRYLVIGTGKKITLECSQTMGHDKMYWYQQDPGMELHLIHYSYGVNSTEKGDLSSESTVSRIRTEHFPLTLESARPSHTSQYLCASKDSTNSPLHFGNGTRLTVT.

The sample holds many counts of this clonotype. The chain combines TRBV6-2 or TRBV6-3 with TRBJ2-5; D uncertain. The CDR3 has 12 residues. Germline assignment: CDR1 MNHEY and CDR2 SVGEGT. The V end was cut by 2 bases, the J end by 4 bases, with 5 bases between. CDR3 nucleotide sequence: TGTGCCAGCAGTTACACCCCAGAGACCCAGTACTTC. It is translated as CASSYTPETQYF.

Concerning this clonotype: The conserved closing phenylalanine or tryptophan is absent in this CDR3, likely reflecting a read error. This chain connects TRBV7-9 to TRBJ2-3; no definite D call. The V and J ends lost 1 base and 2 bases respectively, with 10 bases between them. Germline V gene data show CDR1 as SEHNR and CDR2 as FQNEAQ (reference sequence). The CDR3 has 15 amino acids. The CDR3 region is CASSLVQRHTDTQYV. The CDR3 DNA sequence: TGTGCCAGCAGCTTAGTCCAGAGACACACAGATACGCAGTATGTT.

This clonotype came up many times. CDR3 in amino acids: CATKQGSLGENTEAFF. As DNA, the CDR3 is TGTGCCACCAAACAGGGTTCATTGGGAGAGAACACTGAAGCTTTCTTT. V is TRBV10-3 and J is TRBJ1-1, with a weak D call TRBD1 (6 bases). CDR3 length equals 16 residues. CDR1 is ENHRY, CDR2 SYGVKD, per germline. The V end lost 10 bases, the J end lost 1 base, and 22 bases lay between the germline ends.

This clonotype was picked up many times. The rearrangement uses TRBV29-1 and TRBJ1-3; D is uncertain. From germline, CDR1 is SQVTM and CDR2 ANQGSEA. V was clipped by 7 bases and J by 2 bases, with 6 bases between them. CDR3 length: 11 amino acids. The CDR3 protein is CSADTGNTIYF. For the CDR3, the DNA is TGCAGCGCTGACACTGGAAACACCATATATTTT.

About this clonotype: With a much larger clone just one base away, this may be a read error. The chain employs TRBV4-2 and TRBJ2-3; 7 nucleotides align to TRBD2. V lost 6 bases to trimming and J lost 3 bases; unmatched junction nucleotides: 9. The CDR3 extends over 15 amino acids. CDR1 and CDR2 (germline): LGHNA, YNFKEQ. In DNA form, the CDR3 reads TGTGCCAGCAGTCTCGAGCGGGATCCGACAGATACGCAGTATTTT. The encoded protein is CASSLERDPTDTQYF.

The gene calls are TRBV11-3 and TRBJ2-4; TRBD1 agrees at 8 bases. The germline CDR1 and CDR2 sequences are SGHNT and YENEEA. V dropped 0 bases and J dropped 0; count of bases not matched to a gene: 16. There are 21 residues in the CDR3. The CDR3 DNA reads as TGTGCCAGCAGCTTAGATCGGTGGGGACAGGTAGTACTTTTAGCCAAAAACATTCAGTACTTC. Translated: CASSLDRWGQVVLLAKNIQYF.

CDR3 coding DNA: TGCGCCAGCAGCCACGGTGCGGGTTTTTCCTACGAGCAGTACTTC. This translates into CASSHGAGFSYEQYF. The chain carries TRBV4-1 and TRBJ2-7, with a weak D call TRBD2 (5 bases). The germline CDR1 and CDR2 sequences are MGHRA and YSYEKL. V lost 3 bases, J lost 1 base, and 13 bases lay in between. The CDR3 is 15 amino acids.

This clonotype was seen repeatedly, ten times or more. The gene calls are TRBV27 and TRBJ2-5; maybe TRBD2 (6 bases). CDR1 and CDR2 (germline): MNHEY, SMNVEV (reference sequence). V lost 6 bases and J lost 2, with 13 bases in between. The CDR3 sequence is 14 residues long. The CDR3 region is CASSRSGTQETQYF. The CDR3 DNA is TGTGCCAGCAGCCGTAGCGGAACACAAGAGACCCAGTACTTC.

The sample holds many counts of this clonotype. The genes are TRBV10-3 and TRBJ2-7, with a possible D match to TRBD1 (5 bases). V was cut by 4 bases and J by 4 bases, with 11 bases left in between. Germline CDR1 and CDR2: ENHRY and SYGVKD. The CDR3 contains 13 residues. CDR3: CAISGDSWYEQYF. The CDR3 nucleotides read TGTGCCATCAGTGGAGACAGTTGGTACGAGCAGTACTTC.

This chain connects TRBV5-5 to TRBJ2-7; D is possibly TRBD2 (7 bases). CDR1 is SGHKS and CDR2 is YYEKEE in the germline V gene (reference sequence). The CDR3 is 14 residues long. V was cut by 0 bases and J by 3 bases, with 10 bases left in between. CDR3 loop: CASSLVGGDYEQYF. The DNA for the CDR3 is TGTGCCAGCAGCTTGGTAGGGGGGGACTACGAGCAGTACTTC.

Ten or more counts support this clonotype. J is TRBJ2-3 and V is TRBV2, with D perhaps matching TRBD2 (6 bases). Trimming pared 4 bases from V and 6 bases from J, leaving 11 bases between. Germline V gives CDR1 SNHLY, CDR2 FYNNEI. This CDR3 spans 13 amino acids. The CDR3 DNA follows: TGTGCCAGCAGTGGGGACTCAGGGGATACGCAGTATTTT. This sequence encodes CASSGDSGDTQYF.

This clonotype was seen ten or more times. The chain is built from TRBV29-1 and TRBJ1-1, with D possibly matching TRBD1 (6 bases). The CDR3 loop spans 14 amino acids. Trimming shortened V by 2 bases and J by 5 bases, and 15 bases separated the two germline ends. Germline V gene sequence: CDR1 SQVTM, CDR2 ANQGSEA. CDR3 in DNA: TGCAGCGTTGAAAGGCGGCCCAGGGGAACTGAAGCTTTCTTT. Amino acids: CSVERRPRGTEAFF. Looking up the rest from reference TRBV29-1 and TRBJ1-1 gives the full variable domain: SAVISQKPSRDICQRGTSLTIQCQVDSQVTMMFWYRQQPGQSLTLIATANQGSEATYESGFVIDKFPISRPNLTFSTLTVSNMSPEDSSIYLCSVERRPRGTEAFFGQGTRLTVV.

This clonotype has at least ten counts. J is TRBJ2-5 and V is TRBV3-1; 8 bases agree with TRBD2. This CDR3 has 16 amino acids. Germline CDR1 and CDR2: LGHDT and YNNKEL (reference sequence). Germline trimming cut 1 base from V and 5 bases from J; bases unmatched to any gene: 9. The CDR3 loop reads CASSQVAGNTKETQYF. Written as DNA, the CDR3 is TGTGCCAGCAGCCAAGTAGCGGGGAATACAAAGGAGACCCAGTACTTC.

This clonotype came up a few times. This chain connects TRBV20-1 to TRBJ2-5; D is possibly TRBD1 or TRBD2 (6 bases each). V was pared by 6 bases and J by 2 bases, with 13 bases between. Germline loops: CDR1 DFQATT, CDR2 SNEGSKA (reference sequence). This CDR3 comprises 13 residues. CDR3 loop: CSAGGLFQETQYF. The CDR3 coding sequence is TGCAGTGCAGGGGGACTTTTTCAAGAGACCCAGTACTTC.

The chain links TRBV10-3 to TRBJ2-7; TRBD2 matches at 10 bases. V was pared by 5 bases and J by 5 bases, with 6 bases of the junction left unmatched. CDR3 length: 14 amino acids. Germline CDR1 reads ENHRY; CDR2 reads SYGVKD. The CDR3 spells CAISSSGGENEQYF. CDR3 nucleotides: TGTGCCATCAGTTCAAGCGGGGGGGAAAACGAGCAGTACTTC.

In this sample, this clonotype turned up many times. V gene TRBV11-2 combines with J gene TRBJ1-1; 7 bases fit TRBD1. The CDR3 totals 15 residues. The germline CDR1 and CDR2 sequences are SGHAT and FQNNGV. The junction had 11 bases not matched to a gene; V was cut back by 6 bases and J by 4 bases. CDR3 nucleotide sequence: TGTGCCAGCAGTTTGCACAGGGGAGGTGGCACTGAAGCTTTCTTT. Translation gives CASSLHRGGGTEAFF.